The present T cell receptor delta chain was sequenced within a study of gammadelta T cells in human blood (TCRdb year 2020). Library construction relied on RT-PCR. For sequencing, an Illumina MiSeq was employed. TCRdb called clones afresh from the public reads with CATT; identical DNA rows were later merged. The sample data list several hundred delta-chain clones, and more than 10% of these were observed just once. The top ten clonotypes cover around three fifths of the sample. There are 18 amino acids in the CDR3, from cysteine to phenylalanine inclusive. Only CDR3 DNA remains: 54 bases, in frame from the first base. For CDR1 and CDR2, the germline V gene lists GEAIGNYY and EKD. Results the study describes overall, beyond this receptor: According to the study, polyclonal expansion of innate gamma-delta T cells immediately after birth appeared to be driven by microbial exposure.

Regarding this clone: Its antigen remains unidentified. At one end the junction does not follow the germline gene, possibly because of a read error.

Here the chain combines TRDV2 and TRDJ1, and 12 junction bases match TRDD3. The sample taken for sequencing was Vgamma9Vdelta2 gamma-delta T cells from adult blood. The TCR was taken from a human donor. The CDR3 corresponds to CACDHVLGDTRYTDKLIF. The sequence in DNA is TGTGCTTGTGATCACGTACTGGGGGATACAAGGTACACCGATAAACTCATCTTT.